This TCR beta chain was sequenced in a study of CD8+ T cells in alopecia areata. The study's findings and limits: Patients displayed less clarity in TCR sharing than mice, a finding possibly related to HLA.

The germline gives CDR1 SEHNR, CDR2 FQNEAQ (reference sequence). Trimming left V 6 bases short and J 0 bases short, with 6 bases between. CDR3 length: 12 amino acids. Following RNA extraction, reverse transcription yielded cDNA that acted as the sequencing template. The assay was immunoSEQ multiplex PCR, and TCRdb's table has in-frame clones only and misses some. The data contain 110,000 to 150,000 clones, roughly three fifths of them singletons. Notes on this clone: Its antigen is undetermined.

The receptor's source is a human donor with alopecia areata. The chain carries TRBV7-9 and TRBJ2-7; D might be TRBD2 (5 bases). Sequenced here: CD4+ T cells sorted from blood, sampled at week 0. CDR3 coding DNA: TGTGCCAGCAGTCGGGGCTCCTACGAGCAGTACTTC. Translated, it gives CASSRGSYEQYF. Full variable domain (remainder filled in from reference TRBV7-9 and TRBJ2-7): DTGVSQNPRHKITKRGQNVTFRCDPISEHNRLYWYRQTLGQGPEFLTYFQNEAQLEKSRLLSDRFSAERPKGSFSTLEIQRTEQGDSAMYLCASSRGSYEQYFGPGTRLTVT.